This entry lists 24 T cell receptor beta chains sequenced from one sample in a study of CD8+CD57+ T cells in acquired aplastic anemia. Genomic DNA provided the template from which TCR beta VDJ and CDR3 profiles were obtained. TCRdb re-called the reads with MiXCR, one entry per CDR3 protein. The table shows about 160,000 distinct CDR3 sequences, with around 45% occurring only once. Material: sorted CD4+, CD8+, or CD8+CD57+ T cells (not recorded which) from PBMCs. All receptors come from a human donor in good health.

The chain carries TRBV27 and TRBJ2-2; no firm D call. V dropped 5 bases and J dropped 8 bases, with 12 bases sitting between them. The CDR3 runs 13 residues. Germline V gene data show CDR1 as MNHEY and CDR2 as SMNVEV (reference sequence). The CDR3, as DNA: TGTGCCAGCAGTAAAGGAATGAGGGGGGAGCTGTTTTTT. Translating it yields CASSKGMRGELFF.

The chain carries TRBV6-1 and TRBJ1-5, with D maybe TRBD1 (6 bases). This CDR3 region has 15 residues. Trimming pared 7 bases from V and 0 bases from J, leaving 13 bases between. CDR1 is MNHNS and CDR2 is SASEGT in the germline V gene. CDR3 DNA: TGTGCCAGCATTCAGGGGCTAAATAGCAATCAGCCCCAGCATTTT. Translating it yields CASIQGLNSNQPQHF.

V and J are TRBV5-1 and TRBJ2-3, with TRBD2 matching 11 bases. Trimming took 4 bases from V and 4 from J; bases not matched to a gene: 5. CDR3 length: 15 residues. Per germline, CDR1 SGHRS and CDR2 YFSETQ. The DNA of the CDR3 is TGCGCCAGCAGCGCCTCTAGCGGGGGGCCAGATACGCAGTATTTT. It is translated as CASSASSGGPDTQYF.

The gene calls are TRBV10-1 and TRBJ1-1; D remains ambiguous. CDR1 and CDR2 from the germline V gene are WNHNN and SYGVQD (reference sequence). V shed 3 bases and J shed 1 base, with 9 bases lying between them. The CDR3 sequence is 14 residues long. The CDR3 bases are TGCGCCAGCAGTGAAAGGCTGAGGAACACTGAAGCTTTCTTT. Amino acid sequence: CASSERLRNTEAFF.

V is TRBV5-1 and J is TRBJ2-7; TRBD2 aligns across 11 bases. CDR1 and CDR2 (germline): SGHRS, YFSETQ. The CDR3 consists of 15 residues. V shed 4 bases and J 3 bases; nucleotides not matched to a gene: 6. The CDR3 spells CASSISGTSGYEQYF. DNA of the CDR3: TGCGCCAGCAGCATATCCGGGACTAGCGGCTACGAGCAGTACTTC.

This clonotype was observed at least ten times. The chain has TRBV20-1 and TRBJ2-5; 12 bases align to TRBD2. The germline gives CDR1 DFQATT, CDR2 SNEGSKA (reference sequence). This CDR3 is 13 amino acids long. J lost 6 bases, V lost 6 bases, and 5 bases had no gene match. This CDR3 reads CSAPTSGGKTQYF. DNA of the CDR3: TGCAGTGCGCCGACTAGCGGGGGAAAGACCCAGTACTTC.

This chain connects TRBV7-2 to TRBJ1-4; 7 bases are a match to TRBD1. This CDR3 spans 14 amino acids. J gave up 6 bases and V 3 bases, and 4 bases lay outside the gene matches. Germline CDR1 SGHTA, CDR2 FQGNSA. The CDR3 protein is CASSLTGSDEKLFF. The DNA for the CDR3 is TGTGCCAGCAGCTTGACAGGGTCGGATGAAAAACTGTTTTTT.

In this sample, this clonotype turned up a few times. This chain links TRBV28 with TRBJ2-1, with D possibly TRBD1 on 5 matching bases. V was trimmed by 6 bases and J by 4 bases, leaving 7 bases between them. This CDR3 region has 12 residues. The germline V gene encodes CDR1 MDHEN and CDR2 SYDVKM. The CDR3 here is CASSQGYNEQFF. CDR3 DNA: TGTGCCAGCAGCCAGGGATACAATGAGCAGTTCTTC.

This clonotype occurred many times. One junction end disagrees with the germline gene, perhaps due to a read error. The chain combines TRBV7-7 with TRBJ2-5; the D is unclear. Per germline, CDR1 SSHAT and CDR2 FNYEAQ (reference sequence). CDR3 length: 13 residues. The CDR3: CASSSLSQGTQYF. In DNA form, the CDR3 reads TGTGCCAGCAGCTCCCTTAGTCAAGGGACCCAGTACTTC.

This clonotype appeared once. The chain links TRBV11-1 to TRBJ1-1; the match to TRBD1 covers 9 bases. The CDR3 sequence is 16 residues long. Germline V gene data show CDR1 as SGHAT and CDR2 as FQDESV (reference sequence). The ends lost 0 bases at V and 1 base at J; junction bases unmatched: 3. CDR3 sequence: CASSLAPGQGNTEAFF. As DNA, the CDR3 is TGTGCCAGCAGCTTAGCTCCGGGACAGGGGAACACTGAAGCTTTCTTT.

With regard to this clonotype: This may come from a read error, since a much larger clone is one base off. The chain couples TRBV30 to TRBJ2-5, with 11 bases aligning to TRBD2. From germline, CDR1 is GTSNPN and CDR2 SVGIG (reference sequence). The CDR3 consists of 14 residues. J was trimmed by 12 bases and V by 3 bases; bases with no gene match: 12. This CDR3 is CAWRSTSGSGVEYF. The CDR3 DNA reads TGTGCCTGGAGGAGTACTAGCGGGAGTGGGGTGGAGTACTTC.

This clonotype has a count of ten or more. The chain uses TRBV5-5 and TRBJ2-5; D is possibly TRBD1 or TRBD2 (6 bases each). Germline assignment: CDR1 SGHKS and CDR2 YYEKEE (reference sequence). CDR3 length equals 14 residues. V lost 2 bases and J lost 5, with 13 bases in between. CDR3 nucleotide sequence: TGTGCCAGCAGCTTTGGAGGGGGAAGGGAGACCCAGTACTTC. It is translated as CASSFGGGRETQYF.

This chain links TRBV25-1 with TRBJ2-7; tentatively, D is TRBD1 (6 bases). This CDR3 has 14 amino acids. The ends were cut back, 2 bases at V and 2 bases at J, with 10 bases in the middle. From germline, CDR1 is MGHDK and CDR2 SYGVNS. CDR3 nucleotides: TGTGCCAGCAGTGAAGCAGGGGTCCCCTACGAGCAGTACTTC. Its protein product is CASSEAGVPYEQYF.

This clonotype was detected ten times or more. The gene calls are TRBV20-1 and TRBJ2-2; 11 bases fit TRBD2. CDR3 size: 14 residues. Germline V gene lookup returns CDR1 DFQATT and CDR2 SNEGSKA (reference sequence). J was trimmed by 5 bases and V by 6 bases; bases with no gene match: 5. The DNA of the CDR3 is TGCAGTGCCCCGGGACTAGCGGCTACCGGGGAGCTGTTTTTT. Its translation: CSAPGLAATGELFF.

The table lists this clonotype with many counts. The rearrangement uses TRBV7-3 and TRBJ1-1; D remains ambiguous. CDR3 length: 14 residues. V shed 0 bases and J shed 1 base, with 6 bases lying between them. CDR1 and CDR2 from the germline V gene are SGHTA and FQGTGA. The CDR3 reads CASSLTTENTEAFF. The CDR3 nucleotides are TGTGCCAGCAGCTTAACCACAGAGAACACTGAAGCTTTCTTT.

There are a few counts of this clonotype. This chain links TRBV5-1 with TRBJ1-1; D is possibly TRBD1 (6 bases). The CDR3 has 15 residues. Germline CDR1 and CDR2: SGHRS and YFSETQ. Trimming stripped 1 base from V and 3 bases from J, with 13 bases between. The CDR3 here is CASSLMVRGHTEAFF. The CDR3 DNA reads TGCGCCAGCAGCTTGATGGTTCGGGGGCACACTGAAGCTTTCTTT.

The rearrangement joins TRBV20-1 to TRBJ1-1, with D uncertain. Germline values: CDR1 DFQATT, CDR2 SNEGSKA (reference sequence). The V and J ends lost 6 bases and 1 base respectively, with 9 bases between them. The CDR3 consists of 12 residues. The CDR3 reads CSAPVENTEAFF. Here the CDR3 DNA reads TGCAGTGCCCCCGTTGAGAACACTGAAGCTTTCTTT.

At least ten counts were recorded for this clonotype. The chain has TRBV7-9 and TRBJ1-1; TRBD1 matches 10 bases. V trimming: 5 bases; J trimming: 1 base; junction bases outside the gene matches: 4. In germline, CDR1 is SEHNR, CDR2 FQNEAQ (reference sequence). This CDR3 has 15 amino acids. The CDR3 spells CASSIRQGANTEAFF. The CDR3 bases are TGTGCCAGCAGCATAAGACAGGGGGCGAACACTGAAGCTTTCTTT.

Points on this clonotype: The junction shows a germline mismatch at one end, possibly a read error. This chain links TRBV2 with TRBJ2-1; TRBD1 agrees at 9 bases. CDR3 length equals 14 residues. Per germline, CDR1 SNHLY and CDR2 FYNNEI. CDR3 amino acids: CASTPGQGWDEQIF. In DNA, the CDR3 is TGTGCCAGCACCCCGGGACAGGGATGGGATGAGCAGATCTTC. The complete variable domain, with remaining parts taken from reference TRBV2 and TRBJ2-1, reads EPEVTQTPSHQVTQMGQEVILRCVPISNHLYFYWYRQILGQKVEFLVSFYNNEISEKSEIFDDQFSVERPDGSNFTLKIRSTKLEDSAMYFCASTPGQGWDEQIFGPGTRLTVL.

This clonotype was recorded many times. The rearrangement uses TRBV20-1 and TRBJ1-2; D possibly corresponds to TRBD1 (5 bases). V lost 0 bases and J lost 0, with 14 bases in between. CDR1 is DFQATT and CDR2 is SNEGSKA in the germline V gene (reference sequence). This CDR3 spans 16 amino acids. The CDR3 nucleotides are TGCAGTGCTAGAGATTCGGCAGGGCGGCCTAACTATGGCTACACCTTC. This translates into CSARDSAGRPNYGYTF.

The sample holds many counts of this clonotype. In nucleotides, the CDR3 is TGTGCCAGCACCAAAGGCGGGGACAGGACAAACGAGCAGTACTTC. It encodes CASTKGGDRTNEQYF. J is TRBJ2-7 and V is TRBV6-1, with 8 nucleotides matching TRBD1. V lost 7 bases, J lost 5 bases, and 13 bases stayed unmatched. From germline, CDR1 is MNHNS and CDR2 SASEGT. The length of the CDR3 is 15 residues.

J is TRBJ2-7 and V is TRBV4-1; D unresolved. The CDR3 contains 14 residues. Germline CDR1 and CDR2: MGHRA and YSYEKL. V was trimmed by 4 bases and J by 2 bases, leaving 12 bases between them. CDR3 residues: CASSREENTYEQYF. The CDR3 coding sequence is TGCGCCAGCAGCCGTGAGGAAAATACCTACGAGCAGTACTTC.

This clonotype was counted at least ten times. The chain is built from TRBV11-2 and TRBJ2-7; D call uncertain. V shed 5 bases and J shed 4 bases, with 9 bases lying between them. The germline CDR1 and CDR2 sequences are SGHAT and FQNNGV. The CDR3 contains 12 residues. CDR3 loop: CASSPAAYEQYF. CDR3 coding DNA: TGTGCCAGCAGCCCGGCCGCTTACGAGCAGTACTTC.

This clonotype was seen only a few times. The CDR3 nucleotides read TGTGCCAGCAGTGAAGGGAGGGGGGCGCTTTGGGATGAGCAGTTCTTC. Protein product: CASSEGRGALWDEQFF. The chain has TRBV6-1 and TRBJ2-1; possibly TRBD1 or TRBD2 for D (6 bases each). Germline V gives CDR1 MNHNS, CDR2 SASEGT. The V end was cut by 1 base, the J end by 8 bases, with 18 bases between. The CDR3 contains 16 residues.